One and the same sample provided the 15 T cell receptor beta chains below, sequenced in a study of CD8+CD57+ T cells in acquired aplastic anemia. Those patients picked for sequencing had displayed CD8+CD57+ cell expansion on flow cytometry. The template used for profiling TCR beta VDJ and CDR3 was genomic DNA. MiXCR was run by TCRdb on the reads, yielding one entry per CDR3 protein. The sample has 260,000 or so distinct CDR3 sequences, 82% seen once. Sequenced material: sorted CD4+, CD8+, or CD8+CD57+ T cells (not recorded which) from PBMCs. The origin of the receptors is a human donor with aplastic anemia.

On this clonotype itself: A read error may produce the germline difference seen at one junction end. J is TRBJ2-1 and V is TRBV7-8, with D perhaps TRBD1 or TRBD2 (6 bases each). Germline lookup yields CDR1 SGHVS and CDR2 FQNEAQ. CDR3 length: 13 amino acids. CDR3 bases: TGTGCCAGCAGTGAAGGGGGGAGCCATGAGACGCAGTTC. It codes for CASSEGGSHETQF.

This sequence joins TRBV25-1 and TRBJ1-1, with unresolved D. V lost 7 bases and J 10 bases, leaving 31 bases between the germline ends. The CDR3 totals 17 residues. In germline, CDR1 is MGHDK, CDR2 SYGVNS. The CDR3 loop reads CASILREKMNSSWIAFF. DNA for the CDR3: TGTGCCAGCATTCTTCGGGAGAAAATGAATAGTTCCTGGATAGCTTTCTTT.

Concerning this clonotype itself: One end of the junction is discordant with germline, which a read error may explain. V is TRBV7-8 and J is TRBJ2-3; D could derive from TRBD1 or TRBD2 (5 bases each). From germline, CDR1 is SGHVS and CDR2 FQNEAQ. This CDR3 spans 14 amino acids. The CDR3 region is CASRFAGGHEIQIF. CDR3 bases: TGTGCCAGCAGATTTGCCGGAGGACACGAGATCCAGATATTT.

The chain has TRBV7-9 and TRBJ2-2, with D unresolved. The CDR3 sequence is 13 residues long. Germline CDR1 is SEHNR and CDR2 is FQNEAQ (reference sequence). Trimming pared 7 bases from V and 6 bases from J, leaving 12 bases between. CDR3: CASTQVVPGELFF. CDR3 coding DNA: TGTGCCAGCACCCAGGTGGTTCCCGGGGAGCTGTTTTTT.

The chain joins TRBV11-1 to TRBJ2-1, with D unresolved. Germline V gene lookup returns CDR1 SGHAT and CDR2 FQDESV (reference sequence). The CDR3 is 14 amino acids. The V end lost 8 bases, the J end lost 3 bases, and 14 bases lay between the germline ends. Written as DNA, the CDR3 is TGTGCCAGCTCTACGACGTCGTTCTACAATGAGCAGTTCTTC. It codes for CASSTTSFYNEQFF.

This chain links TRBV2 with TRBJ1-2; 8 bases line up with TRBD1. CDR1 SNHLY and CDR2 FYNNEI come from the germline V gene. The V segment lost 5 bases and the J segment 5 bases; nucleotides outside the gene matches: 7. The CDR3 length is 14 residues. CDR3 protein: CASSPGDRRYGYTF. CDR3 coding DNA: TGTGCCAGCAGTCCCGGGGACAGGCGTTATGGCTACACCTTC.

Concerning this clonotype itself: Compared with germline, one end of the junction differs, possibly owing to a read error. The chain couples TRBV7-3 to TRBJ1-2; D unclear. Germline lookup yields CDR1 SGHTA and CDR2 FQGTGA. This CDR3 has 13 amino acids. This CDR3 is CASSHRLAGGYPF. The CDR3 region has the DNA TGTGCCAGCAGCCATCGCCTTGCAGGTGGCTACCCCTTC.

About this clonotype itself: One end of the junction fails to match germline, which may point to a read error. The chain has TRBV2 and TRBJ2-1; 8 bases are a match to TRBD2. Germline V lookup: CDR1 SNHLY, CDR2 FYNNEI. This CDR3 is built from 14 residues. The CDR3 sequence: CASSPGGIYNELFW. In DNA, the CDR3 is TGTGCCAGCAGTCCGGGGGGGATCTACAATGAGTTGTTCTGG.

This chain links TRBV7-9 with TRBJ2-1; D is perhaps TRBD2 (5 bases). CDR1 is SEHNR, CDR2 FQNEAQ, per germline (reference sequence). CDR3 length: 13 amino acids. Between the trimmed V and J ends, which lost 5 bases and 9 bases, there was a span of 14 bases. CDR3 coding DNA: TGTGCCAGCAGCGTACAAGGGAGCGGTGAGCAGTTCTTC. It translates to CASSVQGSGEQFF.

The chain employs TRBV7-6 and TRBJ2-3; TRBD2 aligns across 8 bases. V lost 3 bases, J lost 10 bases, and 9 bases stayed unmatched. Germline V CDR1 and CDR2: SGHVS, FNYEAQ. This CDR3 has 14 amino acids. The CDR3 loop reads CASSLAGGPAPQYF. The CDR3 coding sequence is TGTGCCAGCAGCTTGGCGGGAGGTCCTGCTCCGCAGTATTTT.

This chain connects TRBV5-1 to TRBJ1-5; no reliable D call. Trimming took 4 bases from V and 11 from J, leaving 16 bases between them. The CDR3 is made up of 13 amino acids. Germline values: CDR1 SGHRS, CDR2 YFSETQ. The CDR3 sequence: CASSHTSIHTQHF. DNA of the CDR3: TGCGCCAGCAGCCATACCAGCATTCACACCCAGCATTTT.

The rearrangement joins TRBV11-3 to TRBJ1-1; 8 nucleotides match TRBD1. This CDR3 is 16 amino acids long. After removal of 0 bases from V and 0 bases from J, the junction contained 3 bases not matched to a gene. The germline CDR1 and CDR2 sequences are SGHNT and YENEEA. For the CDR3, the DNA is TGTGCCAGCAGCTTAGAGGTGACAGGGGTGAACACTGAAGCTTTCTTT. This gives the protein CASSLEVTGVNTEAFF.

About this clonotype itself: Because the CDR3 is missing its conserved closing phenylalanine or tryptophan, this is likely a read error. The rearrangement uses TRBV6-5 and TRBJ1-2; possibly TRBD1 for D (5 bases). Trimming left V 5 bases short and J 0 bases short, with 10 bases between. This CDR3 contains 14 residues. Germline V gene sequence: CDR1 MNHEY, CDR2 SVGAGI. The CDR3 coding sequence is TGTGCCAGCAGTCTCAGGGAGACTAACTATGGCTACACCCTC. Its protein is CASSLRETNYGYTL.

Regarding this clonotype: One end of the junction fails to match germline, which may point to a read error. The chain links TRBV7-7 to TRBJ2-2; perhaps TRBD1 as D (6 bases). From germline, CDR1 is SSHAT and CDR2 FNYEAQ (reference sequence). This CDR3 is built from 14 residues. The CDR3 is CASSLAQGTGELFF. The CDR3 DNA reads as TGTGCTAGCAGCTTAGCACAGGGCACCGGGGAGCTGTTTTTT.

On this clonotype: One end of the junction varies from germline; a read error may be responsible. The gene calls are TRBV7-2 and TRBJ2-3; D call uncertain. The germline V gene has CDR1 SGHTA and CDR2 FQGNSA. This CDR3 spans 14 amino acids. CDR3 sequence (DNA): TGTGCCAGCAGCTTAGGGCACCCCTCCTACACGCAGCAGTTT. Translated, it gives CASSLGHPSYTQQF.